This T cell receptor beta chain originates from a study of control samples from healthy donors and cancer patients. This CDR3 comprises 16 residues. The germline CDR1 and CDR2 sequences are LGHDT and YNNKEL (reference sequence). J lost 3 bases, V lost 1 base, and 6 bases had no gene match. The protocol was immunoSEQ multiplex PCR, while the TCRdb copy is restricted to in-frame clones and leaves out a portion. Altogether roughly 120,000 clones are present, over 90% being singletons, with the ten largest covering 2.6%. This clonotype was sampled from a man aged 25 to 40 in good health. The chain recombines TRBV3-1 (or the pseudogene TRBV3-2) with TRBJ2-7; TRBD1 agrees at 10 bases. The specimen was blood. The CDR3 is CASSQAWGQGSYEQYF. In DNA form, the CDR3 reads TGTGCCAGCAGCCAAGCTTGGGGACAGGGGAGCTACGAGCAGTACTTC.